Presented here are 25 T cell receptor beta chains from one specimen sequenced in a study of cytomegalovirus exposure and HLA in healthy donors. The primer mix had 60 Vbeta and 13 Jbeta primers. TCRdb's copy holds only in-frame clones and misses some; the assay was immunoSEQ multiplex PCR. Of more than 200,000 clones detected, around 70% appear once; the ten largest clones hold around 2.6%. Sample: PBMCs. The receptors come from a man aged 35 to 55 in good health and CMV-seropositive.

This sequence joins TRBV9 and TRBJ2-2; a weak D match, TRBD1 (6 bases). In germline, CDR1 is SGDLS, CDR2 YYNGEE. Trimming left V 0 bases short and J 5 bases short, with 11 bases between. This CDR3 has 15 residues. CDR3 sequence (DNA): TGTGCCAGCAGCGTAGCGTCAGGGGTGACCGGGGAGCTGTTTTTT. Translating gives CASSVASGVTGELFF.

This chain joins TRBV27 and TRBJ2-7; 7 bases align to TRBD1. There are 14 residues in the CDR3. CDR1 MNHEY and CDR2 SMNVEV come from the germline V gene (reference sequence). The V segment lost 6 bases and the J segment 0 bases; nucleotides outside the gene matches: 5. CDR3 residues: CASRYRDSSYEQYF. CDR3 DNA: TGTGCCAGCAGGTATCGGGACAGCTCCTACGAGCAGTACTTC.

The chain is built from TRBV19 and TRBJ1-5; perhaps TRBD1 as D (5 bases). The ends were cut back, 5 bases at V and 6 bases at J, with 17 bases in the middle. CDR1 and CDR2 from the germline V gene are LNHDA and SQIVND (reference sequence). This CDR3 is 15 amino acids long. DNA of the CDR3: TGTGCCAGTAGTCCACTGGGGGGAGGAAGTCAGCCCCAGCATTTT. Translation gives CASSPLGGGSQPQHF. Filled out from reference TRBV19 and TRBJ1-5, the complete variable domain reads DGGITQSPKYLFRKEGQNVTLSCEQNLNHDAMYWYRQDPGQGLRLIYYSQIVNDFQKGDIAEGYSVSREKKESFPLTVTSAQKNPTAFYLCASSPLGGGSQPQHFGDGTRLSIL.

CDR3 sequence reads: CASSLDLTPNTGELFF. The CDR3 coding sequence is TGCGCCAGCAGCTTGGATCTAACTCCGAACACCGGGGAGCTGTTTTTT. This rearrangement joins TRBV5-1 to TRBJ2-2; no clear D. The CDR3 covers 16 residues. The germline V and J ends were trimmed by 0 bases and 0 bases, with 9 bases remaining between them. The germline V gene encodes CDR1 SGHRS and CDR2 YFSETQ. Complete variable domain (other parts from reference TRBV5-1 and TRBJ2-2): KAGVTQTPRYLIKTRGQQVTLSCSPISGHRSVSWYQQTPGQGLQFLFEYFSETQRNKGNFPGRFSGRQFSNSRSEMNVSTLELGDSALYLCASSLDLTPNTGELFFGEGSRLTVL.

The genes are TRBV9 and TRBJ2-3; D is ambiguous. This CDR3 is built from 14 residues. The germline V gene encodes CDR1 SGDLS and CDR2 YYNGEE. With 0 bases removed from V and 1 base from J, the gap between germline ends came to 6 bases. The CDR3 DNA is TGTGCCAGCAGCGTAGGCTACGGCACAGATACGCAGTATTTT. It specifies CASSVGYGTDTQYF.

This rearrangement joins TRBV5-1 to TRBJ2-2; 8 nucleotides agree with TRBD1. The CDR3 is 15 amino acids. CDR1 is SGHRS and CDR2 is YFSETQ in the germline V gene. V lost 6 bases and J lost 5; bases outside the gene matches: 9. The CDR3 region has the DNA TGCGCCAGCACCCCAGGGGGCGTCTTGACCGGGGAGCTGTTTTTT. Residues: CASTPGGVLTGELFF.

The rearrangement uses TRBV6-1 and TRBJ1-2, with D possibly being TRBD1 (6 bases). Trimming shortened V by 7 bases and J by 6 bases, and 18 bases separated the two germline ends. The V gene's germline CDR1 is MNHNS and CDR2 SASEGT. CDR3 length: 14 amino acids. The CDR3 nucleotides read TGTGCCAGCACCCCATGGGTGTCAGGGGATGGCTACACCTTC. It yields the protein CASTPWVSGDGYTF.

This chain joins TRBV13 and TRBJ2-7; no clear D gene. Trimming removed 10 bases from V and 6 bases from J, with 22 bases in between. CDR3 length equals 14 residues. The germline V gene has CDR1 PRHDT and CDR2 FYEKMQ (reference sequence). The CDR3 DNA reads TGTGCCACCCGCAGCTCCATGGCGGCGTCCGAGCAGTACTTC. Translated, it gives CATRSSMAASEQYF.

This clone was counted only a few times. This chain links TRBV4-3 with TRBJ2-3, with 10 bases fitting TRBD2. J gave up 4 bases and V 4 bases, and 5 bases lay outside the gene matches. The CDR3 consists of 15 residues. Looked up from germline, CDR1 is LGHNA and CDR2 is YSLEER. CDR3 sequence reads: CASSPSGGAADTQYF. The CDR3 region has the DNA TGCGCCAGCAGCCCAAGCGGGGGGGCCGCAGATACGCAGTATTTT.

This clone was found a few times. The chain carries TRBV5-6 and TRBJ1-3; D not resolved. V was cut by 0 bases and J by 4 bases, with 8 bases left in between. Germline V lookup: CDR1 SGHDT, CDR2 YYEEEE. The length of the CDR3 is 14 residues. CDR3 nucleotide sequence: TGTGCCAGCAGCTTGGGGCACGGGGGAAACACCATATATTTT. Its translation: CASSLGHGGNTIYF.

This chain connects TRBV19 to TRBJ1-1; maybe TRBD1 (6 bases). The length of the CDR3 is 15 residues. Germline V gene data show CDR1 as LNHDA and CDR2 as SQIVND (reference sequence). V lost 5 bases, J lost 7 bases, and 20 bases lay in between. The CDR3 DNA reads TGTGCCAGTAGTTTCCTTTCGGGAGGACAGAATGAAGCTTTCTTT. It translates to CASSFLSGGQNEAFF.

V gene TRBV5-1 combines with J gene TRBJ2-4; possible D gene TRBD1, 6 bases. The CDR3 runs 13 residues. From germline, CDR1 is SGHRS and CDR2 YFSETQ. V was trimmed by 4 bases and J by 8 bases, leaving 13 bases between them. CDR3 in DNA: TGCGCCAGCAGCCCCCGAGGGGGAGACATTCAGTACTTC. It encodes CASSPRGGDIQYF.

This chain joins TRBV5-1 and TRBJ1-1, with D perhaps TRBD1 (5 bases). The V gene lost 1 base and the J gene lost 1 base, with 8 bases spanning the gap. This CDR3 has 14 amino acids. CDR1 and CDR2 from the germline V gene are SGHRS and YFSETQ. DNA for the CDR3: TGCGCCAGCAGCTTGTACAGGTCGAACACTGAAGCTTTCTTT. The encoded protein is CASSLYRSNTEAFF.

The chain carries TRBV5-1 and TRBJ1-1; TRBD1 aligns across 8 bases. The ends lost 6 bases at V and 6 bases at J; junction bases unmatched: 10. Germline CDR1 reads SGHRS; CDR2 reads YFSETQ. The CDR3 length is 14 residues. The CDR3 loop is CASTMDRADAEAFF. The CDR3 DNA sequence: TGCGCCAGCACTATGGACAGGGCGGACGCTGAAGCTTTCTTT.

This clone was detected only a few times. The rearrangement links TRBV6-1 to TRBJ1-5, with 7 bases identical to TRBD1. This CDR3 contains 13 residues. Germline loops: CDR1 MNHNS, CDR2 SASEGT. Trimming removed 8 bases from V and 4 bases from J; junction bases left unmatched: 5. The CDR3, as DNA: TGTGCCAGCGAGACAGGGACGAATCAGCCCCAGCATTTT. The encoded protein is CASETGTNQPQHF.

The CDR3 DNA reads as TGTGCCAGCAGCAACGGACAGACTAACACCGGGGAGCTGTTTTTT. It translates to CASSNGQTNTGELFF. The chain links TRBV13 to TRBJ2-2; maybe TRBD1 (6 bases). This CDR3 has 15 residues. V dropped 5 bases and J dropped 2 bases, with 12 bases sitting between them. Germline CDR1 and CDR2: PRHDT and FYEKMQ (reference sequence).

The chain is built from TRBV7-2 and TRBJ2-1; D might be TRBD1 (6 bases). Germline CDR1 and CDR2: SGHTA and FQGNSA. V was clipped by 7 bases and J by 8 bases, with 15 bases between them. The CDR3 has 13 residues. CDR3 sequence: CASTSPGAHEQFF. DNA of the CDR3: TGTGCCAGCACCTCCCCAGGGGCCCATGAGCAGTTCTTC.

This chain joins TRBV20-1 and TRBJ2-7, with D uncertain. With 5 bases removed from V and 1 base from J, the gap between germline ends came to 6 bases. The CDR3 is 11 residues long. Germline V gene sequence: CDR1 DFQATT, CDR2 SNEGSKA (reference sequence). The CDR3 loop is CSAPKSYEQYF. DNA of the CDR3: TGCAGTGCTCCTAAATCCTACGAGCAGTACTTC.

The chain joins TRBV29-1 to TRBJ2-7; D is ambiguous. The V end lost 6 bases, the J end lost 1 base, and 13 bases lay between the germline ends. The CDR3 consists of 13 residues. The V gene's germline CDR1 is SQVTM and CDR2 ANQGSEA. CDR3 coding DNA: TGCAGCGTCTCCCACGGGTTATCCTACGAGCAGTACTTC. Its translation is CSVSHGLSYEQYF.

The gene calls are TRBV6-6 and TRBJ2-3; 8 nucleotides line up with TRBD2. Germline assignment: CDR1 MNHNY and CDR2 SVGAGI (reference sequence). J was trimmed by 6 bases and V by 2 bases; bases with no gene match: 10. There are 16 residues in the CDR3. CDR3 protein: CASSYVAGGSSDTQYF. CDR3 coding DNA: TGTGCCAGCAGTTACGTGGCGGGGGGCTCCTCGGATACGCAGTATTTT.

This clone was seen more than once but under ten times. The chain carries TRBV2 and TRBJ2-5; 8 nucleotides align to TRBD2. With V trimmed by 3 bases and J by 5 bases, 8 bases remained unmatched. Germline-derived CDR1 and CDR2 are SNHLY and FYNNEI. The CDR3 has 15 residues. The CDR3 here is CASSDPPGLDETQYF. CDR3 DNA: TGTGCCAGCAGTGACCCTCCGGGACTAGATGAGACCCAGTACTTC.

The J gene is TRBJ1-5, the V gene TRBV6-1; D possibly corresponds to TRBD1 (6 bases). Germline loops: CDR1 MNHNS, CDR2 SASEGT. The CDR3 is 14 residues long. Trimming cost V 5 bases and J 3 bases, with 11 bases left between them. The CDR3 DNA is TGTGCCAGCAGTCTGACAGGTTTCAATCAGCCCCAGCATTTT. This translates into CASSLTGFNQPQHF.

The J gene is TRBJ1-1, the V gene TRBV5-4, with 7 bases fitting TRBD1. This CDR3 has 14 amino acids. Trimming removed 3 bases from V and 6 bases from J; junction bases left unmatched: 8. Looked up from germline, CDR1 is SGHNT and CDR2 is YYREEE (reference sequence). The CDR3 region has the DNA TGTGCCAGCAGCTCGCAACAGGGGAGCTCTGAAGCTTTCTTT. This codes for CASSSQQGSSEAFF.

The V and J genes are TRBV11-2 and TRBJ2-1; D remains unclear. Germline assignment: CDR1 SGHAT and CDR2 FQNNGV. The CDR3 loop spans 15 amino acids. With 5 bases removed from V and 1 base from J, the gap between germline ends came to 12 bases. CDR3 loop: CASSLRPGSYNEQFF. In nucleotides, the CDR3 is TGTGCCAGCAGCCTTCGACCCGGGTCCTACAATGAGCAGTTCTTC.

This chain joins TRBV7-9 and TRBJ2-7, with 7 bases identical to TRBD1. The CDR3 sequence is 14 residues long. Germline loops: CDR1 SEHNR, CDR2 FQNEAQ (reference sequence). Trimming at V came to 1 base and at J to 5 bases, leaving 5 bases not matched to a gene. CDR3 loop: CASSLETGRDEQYF. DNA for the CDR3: TGTGCCAGCAGCTTAGAGACAGGGCGCGACGAGCAGTACTTC.